A single sample gave rise to the 17 T cell receptor beta chains below, sequenced in a study of T cell responses to AZD1222 COVID-19 vaccine. Profiled with immunoSEQ multiplex PCR; TCRdb holds only in-frame clones, not every one. The data show 70,000 or so clones, with roughly 90% seen just once and about 8.2% held by the top ten. The sequenced sample was peripheral blood, obtained on day 0 of AZD1222 vaccination. Source of these receptors: an adult in good health.

This chain joins TRBV3-1 (or the pseudogene TRBV3-2) and TRBJ2-1; TRBD2 matches 9 bases. The germline V gene has CDR1 LGHDT and CDR2 YNNKEL (reference sequence). J gave up 4 bases and V 1 base, and 2 bases lay outside the gene matches. The CDR3 covers 15 residues. Here the CDR3 DNA reads TGTGCCAGCAGCCAAGGACTAGCGGCTTACAATGAGCAGTTCTTC. It specifies CASSQGLAAYNEQFF.

This clone is deemed medium-sized. V gene TRBV7-9 combines with J gene TRBJ2-1; 11 bases map to TRBD2. Germline CDR1 SEHNR, CDR2 FQNEAQ (reference sequence). The J segment lost 6 bases and the V segment lost 5 bases, leaving 12 bases of the junction unmatched. This CDR3 region has 17 residues. Here the CDR3 reads CASSPKRLAGQSNEQFF. CDR3 nucleotide sequence: TGTGCCAGCAGCCCGAAGCGACTAGCGGGACAGTCCAATGAGCAGTTCTTC.

In this sample, this clone turned up a few times. The V gene is TRBV11-2, the J gene TRBJ1-1; no clear D. Germline V lookup: CDR1 SGHAT, CDR2 FQNNGV. The CDR3 consists of 15 residues. Between the trimmed V and J ends, which lost 2 bases and 0 bases, there was a span of 10 bases. Written as DNA, the CDR3 is TGTGCCAGCAGCTTACAAAGTACAGTGAACACTGAAGCTTTCTTT. Its protein is CASSLQSTVNTEAFF.

With regard to this clone: The same CDR3 is also encoded by other DNA sequences in this sample. The gene calls are TRBV9 and TRBJ1-1; a weak D match, TRBD1 (5 bases). V lost 1 base, J lost 1 base, and 11 bases lay in between. Germline-derived CDR1 and CDR2 are SGDLS and YYNGEE. This CDR3 region has 15 residues. The CDR3 DNA reads TGTGCCAGCAGCGTATCCTGGGGCGCGAACACTGAAGCTTTCTTT. Protein: CASSVSWGANTEAFF.

The chain combines TRBV6-5 with TRBJ1-1; a possible D gene is TRBD1 (5 bases). V was cut by 2 bases and J by 6 bases, with 13 bases left in between. Germline V gene lookup returns CDR1 MNHEY and CDR2 SVGAGI. The CDR3 has 14 amino acids. CDR3: CASSYGQGLAEAFF. Written as DNA, the CDR3 is TGTGCCAGCAGTTACGGTCAGGGTTTGGCTGAAGCTTTCTTT.

V gene TRBV5-1 combines with J gene TRBJ2-3, with D possibly being TRBD2 (5 bases). This CDR3 has 15 residues. The V and J ends lost 7 bases and 0 bases respectively, with 15 bases between them. The germline V gene encodes CDR1 SGHRS and CDR2 YFSETQ. The DNA of the CDR3 is TGCGCCAGCTGCACGGTAGCGTCTAGCACAGATACGCAGTATTTT. Translated, it gives CASCTVASSTDTQYF.

V is TRBV4-1 and J is TRBJ1-3; 7 bases are a match to TRBD1. Germline trimming cut 4 bases from V and 6 bases from J; bases unmatched to any gene: 12. Germline V gene lookup returns CDR1 MGHRA and CDR2 YSYEKL. The CDR3 has 16 residues. CDR3 in amino acids: CASSLGADREENTIYF. CDR3 DNA sequence: TGCGCCAGCAGCCTAGGTGCTGACAGGGAAGAAAACACCATATATTTT.

On this clone itself: An end of the junction does not agree with germline; a read error may underlie this. The rearrangement uses TRBV5-1 and TRBJ2-2; D may be TRBD2 (7 bases). CDR3 length: 16 residues. Germline V CDR1 and CDR2: SGHRS, YFSETQ. DNA of the CDR3: TGCGCCAGCAGCTTGGGATCGGCGGGGGACACCCGGGAGCTGTTTTTT. Protein sequence: CASSLGSAGDTRELFF.

This clone has only a few counts. The gene calls are TRBV7-9 and TRBJ2-5; 10 bases fit TRBD1. V was pared by 5 bases and J by 4 bases, with 16 bases of the junction left unmatched. CDR3 length equals 18 residues. Germline CDR1 and CDR2: SEHNR and FQNEAQ (reference sequence). The CDR3 spells CASSPRTGTGAIRETQYF. CDR3 nucleotide sequence: TGTGCCAGCAGCCCCCGGACCGGGACAGGGGCTATCAGAGAGACCCAGTACTTC.

The chain recombines TRBV11-2 with TRBJ2-3, with D hard to call. The V and J ends lost 0 bases and 0 bases respectively, with 10 bases between them. Germline assignment: CDR1 SGHAT and CDR2 FQNNGV. This CDR3 has 16 amino acids. The CDR3 reads CASSLDGRSSTDTQYF. CDR3 bases: TGTGCCAGCAGCTTAGACGGCAGATCTAGCACAGATACGCAGTATTTT. Using reference TRBV11-2 and TRBJ2-3 for the parts outside the CDR3, the full variable domain is EAGVAQSPRYKIIEKRQSVAFWCNPISGHATLYWYQQILGQGPKLLIQFQNNGVVDDSQLPKDRFSAERLKGVDSTLKIQPAKLEDSAVYLCASSLDGRSSTDTQYFGPGTRLTVL.

The chain recombines TRBV5-1 with TRBJ2-6, with D possibly being TRBD2 (5 bases). V gave up 7 bases and J gave up 9 bases, with 8 bases separating them. Per germline, CDR1 SGHRS and CDR2 YFSETQ. The CDR3 is 11 amino acids. CDR3 nucleotides: TGCGCCAGCGTAGGAGGCAACGTCCTGACTTTC. It yields the protein CASVGGNVLTF.

The rearrangement links TRBV28 to TRBJ1-5; 8 nucleotides align to TRBD1. The germline V gene has CDR1 MDHEN and CDR2 SYDVKM. After removal of 2 bases from V and 2 bases from J, the junction contained 2 bases not matched to a gene. The CDR3 runs to 15 residues. CDR3: CASSLQGAGNQPQHF. CDR3 coding DNA: TGTGCCAGCAGTTTACAGGGGGCAGGCAATCAGCCCCAGCATTTT.

The J gene is TRBJ1-1, the V gene TRBV18; a possible D gene is TRBD1 (6 bases). V was shortened by 3 bases and J by 1 base, with 9 bases between the two germline ends. CDR1 and CDR2 (germline): KGHSH, LQKENI. The CDR3 is 14 amino acids. CDR3 DNA: TGTGCCAGCTCACCCCAAGGGGGGAACACTGAAGCTTTCTTT. Amino acids: CASSPQGGNTEAFF.

The J gene is TRBJ2-2, the V gene TRBV18; possible D gene TRBD2, 6 bases. The V gene's germline CDR1 is KGHSH and CDR2 LQKENI. The V end lost 1 base, the J end lost 1 base, and 7 bases lay between the germline ends. The CDR3 totals 15 residues. The CDR3 nucleotides read TGTGCCAGCTCACCACGGGGGGTGAACACCGGGGAGCTGTTTTTT. It is translated as CASSPRGVNTGELFF.

This chain connects TRBV28 to TRBJ1-5; no clear D. Germline-derived CDR1 and CDR2 are MDHEN and SYDVKM. This CDR3 region has 15 residues. The ends were cut back, 3 bases at V and 1 base at J, with 10 bases in the middle. The CDR3 reads CASSLVGSSNQPQHF. In DNA, the CDR3 is TGTGCCAGCAGTTTGGTGGGGAGCAGCAATCAGCCCCAGCATTTT. Using reference TRBV28 and TRBJ1-5 for the parts outside the CDR3, the full variable domain is DVKVTQSSRYLVKRTGEKVFLECVQDMDHENMFWYRQDPGLGLRLIYFSYDVKMKEKGDIPEGYSVSREKKERFSLILESASTNQTSMYLCASSLVGSSNQPQHFGDGTRLSIL.

The chain employs TRBV7-2 and TRBJ1-3; D is perhaps TRBD1 (6 bases). The CDR3 is made up of 14 amino acids. V dropped 6 bases and J dropped 1 base, with 10 bases sitting between them. CDR1 and CDR2 (germline): SGHTA, FQGNSA. CDR3 residues: CASRSQGSGNTIYF. The CDR3 DNA is TGTGCCAGCAGGTCCCAGGGGTCTGGAAACACCATATATTTT.

The chain combines TRBV29-1 with TRBJ1-1; D not resolved. The V end was cut by 7 bases, the J end by 0 bases, with 9 bases between. The length of the CDR3 is 12 residues. Per the germline V gene, CDR1 is SQVTM and CDR2 is ANQGSEA. CDR3 residues: CSAHGMNTEAFF. CDR3 coding DNA: TGCAGCGCCCACGGGATGAACACTGAAGCTTTCTTT.